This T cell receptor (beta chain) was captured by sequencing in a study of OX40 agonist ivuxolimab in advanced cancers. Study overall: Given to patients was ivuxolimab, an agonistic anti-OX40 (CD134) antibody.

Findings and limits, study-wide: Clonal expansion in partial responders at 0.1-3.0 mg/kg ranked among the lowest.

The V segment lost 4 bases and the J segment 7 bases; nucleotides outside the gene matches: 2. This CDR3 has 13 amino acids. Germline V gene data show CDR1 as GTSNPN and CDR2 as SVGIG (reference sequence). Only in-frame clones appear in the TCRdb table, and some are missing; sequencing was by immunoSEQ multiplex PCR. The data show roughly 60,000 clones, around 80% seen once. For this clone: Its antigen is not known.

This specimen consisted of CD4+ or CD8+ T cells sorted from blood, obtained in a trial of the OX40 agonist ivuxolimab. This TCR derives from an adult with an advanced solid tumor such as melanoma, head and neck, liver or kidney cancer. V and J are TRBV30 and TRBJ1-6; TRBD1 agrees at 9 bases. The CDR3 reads CAWTGQGNSPLHF. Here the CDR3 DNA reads TGTGCCTGGACGGGACAGGGCAATTCACCCCTCCACTTT.